These 29 T cell receptor beta chains came from one sample sequenced in a study of technical replicates of blood from several donors. The method was immunoSEQ multiplex PCR; TCRdb's version includes in-frame clones alone and lacks a portion of them. The table has 62,000 or so clones, over 75% seen once. Source material: PBMCs. The receptors were sampled from a human donor in good health. Some clones in this sample may be carry-over from other donors' samples.

The rearrangement uses TRBV7-9 and TRBJ2-5; possible D gene TRBD2, 5 bases. V lost 1 base, J lost 5 bases, and 11 bases lay in between. CDR3 length equals 14 residues. Germline V gives CDR1 SEHNR, CDR2 FQNEAQ (reference sequence). In nucleotides, the CDR3 is TGTGCCAGCAGCTTAGAAGCCGGGGTGGAGACCCAGTACTTC. This sequence encodes CASSLEAGVETQYF.

The chain couples TRBV27 to TRBJ1-6; 11 bases align to TRBD1. V shed 2 bases, J shed 7 bases, and the junction held 4 bases outside the gene matches. Germline CDR1 reads MNHEY; CDR2 reads SMNVEV (reference sequence). CDR3 length: 16 amino acids. The CDR3 loop reads CASSLGQGAGNSPLHF. CDR3 DNA sequence: TGTGCCAGCAGTTTAGGACAGGGGGCAGGGAATTCACCCCTCCACTTT.

The gene calls are TRBV6-4 and TRBJ1-2; no firm D call. This CDR3 is built from 11 residues. V shed 5 bases and J shed 5 bases, with 6 bases lying between them. Germline V gene sequence: CDR1 MRHNA, CDR2 SNTAGT. CDR3 sequence: CASSPLYGYTF. As DNA, the CDR3 is TGTGCCAGCAGTCCCTTATATGGCTACACCTTC.

The chain is built from TRBV10-3 and TRBJ1-2, with 9 bases fitting TRBD1. The V gene's germline CDR1 is ENHRY and CDR2 SYGVKD. There are 13 residues in the CDR3. The J segment lost 7 bases and the V segment lost 8 bases, leaving 8 bases of the junction unmatched. CDR3 in amino acids: CAIDPGTGSGYTF. CDR3 DNA sequence: TGTGCCATCGACCCCGGGACAGGGTCTGGCTACACCTTC.

This sequence joins TRBV21-1 and TRBJ2-7; the table assigns TRBD1, which was not confirmed against the DNA. TRBV21-1 is assigned pseudogene status. This CDR3 region has 17 residues. The CDR3 reads CASSKEEGRQGTHEQYF. CDR3 DNA sequence: TGTGCCAGCAGCAAAGAGGAGGGGAGACAGGGGACCCACGAGCAGTACTTC.

This clone was counted once. The rearrangement links TRBV10-1 to TRBJ2-2, with 11 nucleotides matching TRBD2. V was pared by 7 bases and J by 2 bases, with 6 bases of the junction left unmatched. This CDR3 has 16 amino acids. Germline V gene data show CDR1 as WNHNN and CDR2 as SYGVQD (reference sequence). The CDR3 reads CASTGGTSGNTGELFF. DNA for the CDR3: TGCGCCAGCACTGGGGGGACTAGCGGTAACACCGGGGAGCTGTTTTTT.

This rearrangement joins TRBV7-9 to TRBJ1-1, with a tentative D call TRBD1 (6 bases). Germline-derived CDR1 and CDR2 are SEHNR and FQNEAQ (reference sequence). This CDR3 region has 13 residues. V was cut by 4 bases and J by 4 bases, with 10 bases left in between. The DNA of the CDR3 is TGTGCCAGCAGCTCCCAGGGGTTCACTGAAGCTTTCTTT. Encoded protein: CASSSQGFTEAFF.

This sequence joins TRBV7-9 and TRBJ2-3, with D maybe TRBD2 (6 bases). Deletions cut 5 bases from V and 0 bases from J, with 9 bases between. Germline V gives CDR1 SEHNR, CDR2 FQNEAQ (reference sequence). The CDR3 has 14 residues. This CDR3 is CASSLGLSTDTQYF. The CDR3 nucleotides read TGTGCCAGCAGCCTTGGACTAAGCACAGATACGCAGTATTTT.

The chain is built from TRBV5-1 and TRBJ2-5, with 15 bases matching TRBD2. J gave up 4 bases and V 3 bases, and 4 bases lay outside the gene matches. Germline CDR1 and CDR2: SGHRS and YFSETQ. The CDR3 extends over 16 amino acids. CDR3 sequence: CASSWGTSGRTETQYF. For the CDR3, the DNA is TGCGCCAGCAGCTGGGGGACTAGCGGGAGGACAGAGACCCAGTACTTC.

V and J are TRBV13 and TRBJ1-1, with 9 bases identical to TRBD1. J lost 0 bases, V lost 5 bases, and 7 bases had no gene match. The CDR3 contains 16 residues. CDR1 and CDR2 from the germline V gene are PRHDT and FYEKMQ (reference sequence). The DNA of the CDR3 is TGTGCCAGCAGCCCAGGGACAGGGAGTATGAACACTGAAGCTTTCTTT. Its translation is CASSPGTGSMNTEAFF.

In this sample, this clone turned up a few times. The genes are TRBV11-2 and TRBJ2-1; 10 nucleotides agree with TRBD2. This CDR3 spans 16 amino acids. Per germline, CDR1 SGHAT and CDR2 FQNNGV. V was clipped by 5 bases and J by 6 bases; unmatched bases: 10. This CDR3 reads CASSLGGTSAGNEQFF. The CDR3, as DNA: TGTGCCAGCAGCCTGGGAGGGACTAGCGCTGGCAATGAGCAGTTCTTC.

CDR3 coding DNA: TGTGCCAGCAGTTACGACTCGGCTGATGGAAACACCATATATTTT. It codes for CASSYDSADGNTIYF. This chain uses TRBV6-5 with TRBJ1-3, with D unclear. CDR3 length equals 15 residues. The germline CDR1 and CDR2 sequences are MNHEY and SVGAGI. V shed 2 bases and J shed 3 bases, with 11 bases lying between them.

The chain has TRBV7-9 and TRBJ1-1, with 8 bases lining up with TRBD1. CDR1 is SEHNR and CDR2 is FQNEAQ in the germline V gene (reference sequence). The CDR3 spans 16 residues. With V trimmed by 4 bases and J by 1 base, 8 bases remained unmatched. CDR3 residues: CASSYIGDRSNTEAFF. Written as DNA, the CDR3 is TGTGCCAGCAGCTACATAGGGGACAGGTCGAACACTGAAGCTTTCTTT.

The V call is TRBV6-1, the J call TRBJ1-1; perhaps TRBD1 as D (5 bases). CDR3 length: 14 amino acids. CDR1 and CDR2 (germline): MNHNS, SASEGT. V shed 6 bases and J shed 0 bases, with 11 bases lying between them. CDR3 nucleotides: TGTGCCAGCAGGAAACAGGATTTGAACACTGAAGCTTTCTTT. Protein product: CASRKQDLNTEAFF.

V usage is TRBV13 and J usage is TRBJ1-4; 11 positions agree with TRBD1. The ends lost 4 bases at V and 11 bases at J; junction bases unmatched: 6. CDR1 PRHDT and CDR2 FYEKMQ come from the germline V gene (reference sequence). There are 14 residues in the CDR3. CDR3 nucleotides: TGTGCCAGCAGCTCAGGGACAGGGGGAGAGAAACTGTTTTTT. This translates into CASSSGTGGEKLFF.

The chain carries TRBV10-3 and TRBJ2-2, with D maybe TRBD1 (5 bases). V lost 5 bases to trimming and J lost 5 bases, with 15 bases between them. This CDR3 contains 15 residues. CDR1 and CDR2 (germline): ENHRY, SYGVKD. CDR3 in DNA: TGTGCCATCAGTCTGGAGCAGGGAAGGACCGGGGAGCTGTTTTTT. Residues: CAISLEQGRTGELFF.

This rearrangement joins TRBV7-8 to TRBJ1-1, with 9 bases aligning to TRBD1. The length of the CDR3 is 16 residues. V was clipped by 2 bases and J by 0 bases; unmatched bases: 4. CDR1 is SGHVS, CDR2 FQNEAQ, per germline. This chain's CDR3 is CASSLRGTGLNTEAFF. The CDR3 coding sequence is TGTGCCAGCAGCTTAAGGGGGACAGGGCTGAACACTGAAGCTTTCTTT.

The rearrangement joins TRBV10-2 to TRBJ1-6; 8 positions match TRBD1. The J segment lost 6 bases and the V segment lost 9 bases, leaving 7 bases of the junction unmatched. The CDR3 totals 14 residues. CDR1 WSHSY and CDR2 SAAADI come from the germline V gene. This CDR3 is CASHDRGGNSPLHF. The CDR3 bases are TGCGCCAGTCACGACAGGGGAGGTAATTCACCCCTCCACTTT.

This sequence joins TRBV30 and TRBJ2-7; TRBD2 matches 13 bases. The germline V gene has CDR1 GTSNPN and CDR2 SVGIG (reference sequence). The ends lost 4 bases at V and 7 bases at J; junction bases unmatched: 7. This CDR3 has 14 residues. The CDR3 spells CAWIGLAGAGEQYF. CDR3 bases: TGTGCCTGGATTGGACTAGCGGGAGCGGGGGAGCAGTACTTC.

The gene calls are TRBV10-2 and TRBJ1-1; no definite D call. Germline loops: CDR1 WSHSY, CDR2 SAAADI. The ends were cut back, 5 bases at V and 5 bases at J, with 9 bases in the middle. The CDR3 extends over 12 amino acids. The CDR3 loop is CASSPGVTEAFF. CDR3 DNA sequence: TGCGCCAGCAGTCCCGGGGTGACTGAAGCTTTCTTT.

The gene calls are TRBV2 and TRBJ2-1; D may be TRBD1 (5 bases). There are 15 residues in the CDR3. Trimming removed 2 bases at V and 4 bases at J, with 12 bases between. From germline, CDR1 is SNHLY and CDR2 FYNNEI. The CDR3 loop is CASSELAKGYNEQFF. The CDR3 nucleotides read TGTGCCAGCAGTGAATTGGCGAAGGGGTACAATGAGCAGTTCTTC.

This clone has a single count. This chain joins TRBV4-1 and TRBJ2-3, with 7 nucleotides matching TRBD2. This CDR3 is built from 16 residues. Trimming cost V 6 bases and J 2 bases; bases outside gene matches: 11. Germline CDR1 MGHRA, CDR2 YSYEKL. CDR3 in DNA: TGCGCCAGCAGGCCCGCTAGCGGAACCTTCACAGATACGCAGTATTTT. Translation gives CASRPASGTFTDTQYF.

The V gene is TRBV12-5, the J gene TRBJ2-7; a possible D gene is TRBD1 (6 bases). The CDR3 consists of 13 residues. Germline V CDR1 and CDR2: LGHNT, FRNRAP. V lost 1 base and J lost 3, with 7 bases in between. In DNA, the CDR3 is TGTGCTAGTGGTTTGGGCAGGGGCTACGAGCAGTACTTC. It translates to CASGLGRGYEQYF.

V gene TRBV5-4 combines with J gene TRBJ1-2; the match to TRBD1 covers 9 bases. V shed 3 bases and J 5 bases; nucleotides not matched to a gene: 8. The CDR3 length is 15 residues. Germline V gene data show CDR1 as SGHNT and CDR2 as YYREEE (reference sequence). The CDR3, as DNA: TGTGCCAGCAGCTCCCAGACAGGGGGGGGTTATGGCTACACCTTC. Protein: CASSSQTGGGYGYTF.

The chain links TRBV4-2 to TRBJ1-2; possibly TRBD1 for D (6 bases). CDR1 LGHNA and CDR2 YNFKEQ come from the germline V gene. The CDR3 has 15 amino acids. The ends were cut back, 0 bases at V and 5 bases at J, with 13 bases in the middle. DNA of the CDR3: TGTGCCAGCAGCCAAGATCCCAAGGGGGATTATGGCTACACCTTC. It is translated as CASSQDPKGDYGYTF.

This clone was counted between two and nine times. The chain employs TRBV2 and TRBJ1-5; TRBD1 might be the D (5 bases). This CDR3 region has 15 residues. In germline, CDR1 is SNHLY, CDR2 FYNNEI. With 4 bases removed from V and 3 bases from J, the gap between germline ends came to 13 bases. The chain's CDR3 is CASSGDGGPNQPQHF. The CDR3 DNA reads TGTGCCAGCAGTGGGGACGGGGGACCCAATCAGCCCCAGCATTTT. The full variable domain, completed using reference TRBV2 and TRBJ1-5, is EPEVTQTPSHQVTQMGQEVILRCVPISNHLYFYWYRQILGQKVEFLVSFYNNEISEKSEIFDDQFSVERPDGSNFTLKIRSTKLEDSAMYFCASSGDGGPNQPQHFGDGTRLSIL.

This sequence joins TRBV7-9 and TRBJ1-1, with D perhaps matching TRBD1 (6 bases). The V gene lost 1 base and the J gene lost 9 bases, with 12 bases spanning the gap. Per germline, CDR1 SEHNR and CDR2 FQNEAQ (reference sequence). The CDR3 length is 13 residues. The CDR3 sequence: CASSLVEGVKAFF. Here the CDR3 DNA reads TGTGCCAGCAGCTTAGTAGAGGGGGTTAAAGCTTTCTTT.

This chain connects TRBV30 to TRBJ1-4, with D possibly TRBD1 on 6 matching bases. The CDR3 contains 14 residues. Trimming left V 3 bases short and J 6 bases short, with 14 bases between. The germline CDR1 and CDR2 sequences are GTSNPN and SVGIG (reference sequence). The CDR3 DNA sequence: TGTGCCTGGAGGGACGAGGGGGGGGATGAAAAACTGTTTTTT. Its protein product is CAWRDEGGDEKLFF.

The rearrangement links TRBV5-6 to TRBJ2-3; D is possibly TRBD1 (6 bases). Germline CDR1 SGHDT, CDR2 YYEEEE. The V and J ends lost 4 bases and 4 bases respectively, with 10 bases between them. This CDR3 is 13 amino acids long. CDR3 DNA sequence: TGTGCCAGCAGCCAAAAGGGGGCAGATACGCAGTATTTT. Its translation is CASSQKGADTQYF.